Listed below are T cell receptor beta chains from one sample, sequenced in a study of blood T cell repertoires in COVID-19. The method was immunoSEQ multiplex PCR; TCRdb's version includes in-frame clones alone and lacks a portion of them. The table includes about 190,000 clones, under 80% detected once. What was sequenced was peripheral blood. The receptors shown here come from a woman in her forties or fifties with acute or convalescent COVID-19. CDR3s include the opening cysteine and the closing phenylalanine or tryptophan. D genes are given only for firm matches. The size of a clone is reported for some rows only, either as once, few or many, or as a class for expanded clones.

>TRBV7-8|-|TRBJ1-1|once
TGTGCCAGCAGACAGGGTGGGAACACTGAAGCTTTCTTT
CASRQGGNTEAFF
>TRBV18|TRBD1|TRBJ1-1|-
TGTGCCAGCTCACCGGGACAGGGGAACACTGAAGCTTTCTTT
CASSPGQGNTEAFF
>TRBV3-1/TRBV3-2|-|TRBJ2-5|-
TGTGCCAGCAGCCAAGCCTTTTATGCAGGGCTGGGGGAGACCCAGTACTTC
CASSQAFYAGLGETQYF
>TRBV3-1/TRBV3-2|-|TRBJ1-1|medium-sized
TGTGCCAGCAGCCAACTCGCAGGGAACACTGAAGCTTTCTTT
CASSQLAGNTEAFF
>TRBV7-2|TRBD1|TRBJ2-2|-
TGTGCCAGCAGCGGACAGGTTTCACCCGGGGAGCTGTTTTTT
CASSGQVSPGELFF
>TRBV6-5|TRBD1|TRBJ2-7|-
TGTGCCAGCAGTTCTCCGTGGGACAGACCCTACGAGCAGTACTTC
CASSSPWDRPYEQYF
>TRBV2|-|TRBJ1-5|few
TGTGCCAGCAGTCGGACAGCCAATCAGCCCCAGCATTTT
CASSRTANQPQHF
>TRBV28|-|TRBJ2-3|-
TGTGCCAGCACCTTTGTGGGTACCGCGGCAGATACGCAGTATTTT
CASTFVGTAADTQYF
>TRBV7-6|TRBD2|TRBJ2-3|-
TGTGCCAGCAGCCGCGGAGGCGGCGGGGGACTCACAGATACGCAGTATTTT
CASSRGGGGGLTDTQYF
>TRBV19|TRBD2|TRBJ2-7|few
TGTGCCAGCTCCACAGCGGGAGGGCCCATCCCTCCCTACGAGCAGTACTTC
CASSTAGGPIPPYEQYF
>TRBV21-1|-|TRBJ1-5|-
TGTGCCAGCAGCAAAGGGGGCAGGGTGAGGAGCAATCAGCCCCAGCATTTT
CASSKGGRVRSNQPQHF
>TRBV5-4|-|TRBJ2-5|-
TGTGCCAGCAGCCCAGGGCGGAGACAAGAGACCCAGTACTTC
CASSPGRRQETQYF
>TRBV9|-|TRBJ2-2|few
TGTGCCAGCAGCGTCGGAACAGTCGATGGCGCCGGGGAGCTGTTTTTT
CASSVGTVDGAGELFF
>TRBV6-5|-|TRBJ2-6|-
TGTGCCAGCAGTTACCTTTCCGGGGCCAACGTCCTGACTTTC
CASSYLSGANVLTF
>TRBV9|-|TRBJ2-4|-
TGTGCCAGCAGCGTAGGCGCTCAAAACATTCAGTACTTC
CASSVGAQNIQYF
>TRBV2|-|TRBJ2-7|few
TGTGCCAGCAGTGAAGTAGGGACTTCCTACGAGCAGTACTTC
CASSEVGTSYEQYF
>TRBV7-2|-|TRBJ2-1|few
TGTGCCAGCAGCCCACAGGCCGCGGTAGGCTACAATGAGCAGTTCTTC
CASSPQAAVGYNEQFF
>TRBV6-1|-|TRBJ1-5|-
TGTGCCAGCAGTGAAGGTGGGACTTCGAGGCCCCAGCATTTT
CASSEGGTSRPQHF
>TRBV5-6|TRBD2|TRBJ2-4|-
TGTGCCAGCAGCTTGTTGGGACTAGAGATAGGCATTCAGTACTTC
CASSLLGLEIGIQYF
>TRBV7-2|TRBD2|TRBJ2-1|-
TGTGCCAGCAGCTTAGCGTCGAGCGGGGGGGCCTACAATGAGCAGTTCTTC
CASSLASSGGAYNEQFF
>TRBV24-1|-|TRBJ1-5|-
TGTGCCACCAGTGGAGATAGCAATCAGCCCCAGCATTTT
CATSGDSNQPQHF
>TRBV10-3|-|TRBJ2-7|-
TGTGCCATCAGTGAGTCGCAGGGGCAGGCCTACGAGCAGTACTTC
CAISESQGQAYEQYF
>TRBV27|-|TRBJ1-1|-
TGTGCCAGCAGGCAACAGGGCCAGGTTGAAGCTTTCTTT
CASRQQGQVEAFF
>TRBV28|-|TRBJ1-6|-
TGTGCCAGCAGTCTTGGACAGTTATATAATTCACCCCTCCACTTT
CASSLGQLYNSPLHF
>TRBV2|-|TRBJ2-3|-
TGTGCCAGCAGTGAACAGGGGCTTTTGTTAACAGATACGCAGTATTTT
CASSEQGLLLTDTQYF
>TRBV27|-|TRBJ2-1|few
TGTGCCAGCAGTCCCCATAACAGATACAATGAGCAGTTCTTC
CASSPHNRYNEQFF
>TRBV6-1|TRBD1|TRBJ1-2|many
TGTGCCAGCAGTGAAGGGCAGGGGGCACTCTATGGCTACACCTTC
CASSEGQGALYGYTF
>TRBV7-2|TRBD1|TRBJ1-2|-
TGTGCCAGCAGCTTGGGACAGGGTATGCGGGGCTACACCTTC
CASSLGQGMRGYTF
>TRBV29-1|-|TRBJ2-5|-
TGCAGCGTTGGGCCCGACAGGTTAGACCAAGAGACCCAGTACTTC
CSVGPDRLDQETQYF
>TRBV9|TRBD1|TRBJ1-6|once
TGTGCCAGCAGCCCGGGGACAGCTATTAATTCACCCCTCCACTTT
CASSPGTAINSPLHF
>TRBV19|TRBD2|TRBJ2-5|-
TGTGCCAGTAGTATAGCACCGCTCCTCGGGACTAGCGGGACACAAGAGACCCAGTACTTC
CASSIAPLLGTSGTQETQYF